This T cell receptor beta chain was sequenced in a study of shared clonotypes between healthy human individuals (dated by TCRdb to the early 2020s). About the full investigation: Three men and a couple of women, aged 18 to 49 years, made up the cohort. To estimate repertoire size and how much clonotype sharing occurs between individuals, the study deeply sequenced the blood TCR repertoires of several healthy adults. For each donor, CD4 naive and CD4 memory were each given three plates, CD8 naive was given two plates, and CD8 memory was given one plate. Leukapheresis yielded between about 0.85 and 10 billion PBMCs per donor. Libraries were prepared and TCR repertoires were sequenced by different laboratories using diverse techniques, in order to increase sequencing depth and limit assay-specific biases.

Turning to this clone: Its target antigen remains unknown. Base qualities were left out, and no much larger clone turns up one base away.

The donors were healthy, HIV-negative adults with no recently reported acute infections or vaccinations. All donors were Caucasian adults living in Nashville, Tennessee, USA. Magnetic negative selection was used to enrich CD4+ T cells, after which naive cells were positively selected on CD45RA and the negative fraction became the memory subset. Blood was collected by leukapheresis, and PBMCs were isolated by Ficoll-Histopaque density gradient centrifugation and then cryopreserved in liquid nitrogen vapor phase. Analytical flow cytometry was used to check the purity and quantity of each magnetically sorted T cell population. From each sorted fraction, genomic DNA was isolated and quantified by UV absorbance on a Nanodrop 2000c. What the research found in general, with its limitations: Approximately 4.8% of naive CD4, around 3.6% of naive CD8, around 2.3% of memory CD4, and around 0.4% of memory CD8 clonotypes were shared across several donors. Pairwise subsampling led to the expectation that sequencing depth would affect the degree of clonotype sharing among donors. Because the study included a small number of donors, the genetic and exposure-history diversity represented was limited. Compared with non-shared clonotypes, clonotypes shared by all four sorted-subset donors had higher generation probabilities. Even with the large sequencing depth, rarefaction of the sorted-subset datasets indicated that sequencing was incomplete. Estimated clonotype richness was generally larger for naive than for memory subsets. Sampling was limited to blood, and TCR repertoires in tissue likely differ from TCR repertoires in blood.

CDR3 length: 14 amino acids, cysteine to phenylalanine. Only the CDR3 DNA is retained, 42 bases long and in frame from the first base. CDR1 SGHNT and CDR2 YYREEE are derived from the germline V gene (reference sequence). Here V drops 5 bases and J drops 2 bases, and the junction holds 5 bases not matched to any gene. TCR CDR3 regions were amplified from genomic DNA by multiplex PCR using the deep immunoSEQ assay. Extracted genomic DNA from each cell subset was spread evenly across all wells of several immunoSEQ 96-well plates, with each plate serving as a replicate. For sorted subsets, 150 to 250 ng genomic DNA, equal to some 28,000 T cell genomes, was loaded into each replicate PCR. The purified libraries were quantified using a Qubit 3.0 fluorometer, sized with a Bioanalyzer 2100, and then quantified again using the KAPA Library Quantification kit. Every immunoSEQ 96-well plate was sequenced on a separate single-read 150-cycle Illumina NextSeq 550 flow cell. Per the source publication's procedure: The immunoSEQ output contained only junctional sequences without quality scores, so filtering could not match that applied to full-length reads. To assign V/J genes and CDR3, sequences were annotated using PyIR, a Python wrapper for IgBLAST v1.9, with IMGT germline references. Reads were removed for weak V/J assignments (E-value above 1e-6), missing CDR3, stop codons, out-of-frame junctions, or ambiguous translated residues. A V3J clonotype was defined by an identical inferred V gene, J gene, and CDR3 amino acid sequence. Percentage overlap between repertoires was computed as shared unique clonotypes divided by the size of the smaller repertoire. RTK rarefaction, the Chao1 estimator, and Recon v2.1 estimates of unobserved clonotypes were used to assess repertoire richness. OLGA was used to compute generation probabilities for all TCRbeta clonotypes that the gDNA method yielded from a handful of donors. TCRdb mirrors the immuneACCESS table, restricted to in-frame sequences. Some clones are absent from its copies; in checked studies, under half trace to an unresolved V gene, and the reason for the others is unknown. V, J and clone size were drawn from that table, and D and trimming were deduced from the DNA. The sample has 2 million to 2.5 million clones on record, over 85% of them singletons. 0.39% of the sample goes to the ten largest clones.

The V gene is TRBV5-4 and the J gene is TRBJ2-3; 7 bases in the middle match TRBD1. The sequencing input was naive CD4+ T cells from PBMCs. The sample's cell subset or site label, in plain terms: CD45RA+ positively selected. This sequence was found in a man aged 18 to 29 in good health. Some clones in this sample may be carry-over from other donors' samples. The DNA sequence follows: TGTGCCAGCAGGTTAGACAGGGTCACAGATACGCAGTATTTT. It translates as CASRLDRVTDTQYF.